This T cell receptor (beta chain) was identified in a study of control samples from healthy donors and cancer patients. CDR3 size: 16 residues. Trimming shortened V by 1 base and J by 1 base, and 13 bases separated the two germline ends. Germline V CDR1 and CDR2: SGHTA, FQGTGA. Using immunoSEQ multiplex PCR, the repertoire was profiled, and TCRdb retains in-frame clones only, with some absent. This sample has roughly 130,000 clones; roughly 90% occur once, and the top ten carry about 3.2%. The rearrangement uses TRBV7-3 and TRBJ2-5, with D perhaps TRBD1 (6 bases). The sequenced sample consisted of blood. The TCR originated in a man between 50 and 59 years old in good health. CDR3 residues: CASSLSRGDLQETQYF. In nucleotides, the CDR3 is TGTGCCAGCAGCTTAAGCAGGGGCGATCTCCAAGAGACCCAGTACTTC.